Shown below are 18 T cell receptor beta chains from a single sample sequenced in a study of T cell responses to AZD1222 COVID-19 vaccine. Sequencing was performed with immunoSEQ multiplex PCR; in TCRdb, only in-frame clones are kept and a portion is missing. This table holds 85,000 to 120,000 clones, around 91% found once. Specimen: peripheral blood, collected 28 days after the second AZD1222 dose. These receptors were obtained from an adult who received the AZD1222 COVID-19 vaccine.

The rearrangement joins TRBV27 to TRBJ2-7, with 10 bases matching TRBD1. Germline V gives CDR1 MNHEY, CDR2 SMNVEV (reference sequence). This CDR3 spans 13 amino acids. The CDR3 region has the DNA TGTGCCAGCAGTTCGCAACCGGGACAGGGGATTGTTGTA. This translates into CASSSQPGQGIVV.

The chain uses TRBV21-1 and TRBJ2-2; the listed D gene, TRBD2, was not tested against the DNA. TRBV21-1 is deemed a pseudogene. This CDR3 region has 16 residues. DNA of the CDR3: TGTGCCAGCAGCAGACTAGCGGGGGGGCCGTACGGGGAGCTGTTTTTT. Its translation is CASSRLAGGPYGELFF.

The rearrangement joins TRBV7-9 to TRBJ1-2; no reliable D call. Germline lookup yields CDR1 SEHNR and CDR2 FQNEAQ (reference sequence). CDR3 length equals 16 residues. The V gene lost 5 bases and the J gene lost 6 bases, with 22 bases spanning the gap. This chain's CDR3 is CASSPIIGEAPNGYTF. As DNA, the CDR3 is TGTGCCAGCAGCCCTATCATTGGTGAGGCGCCCAATGGCTACACCTTC.

The chain is built from TRBV18 and TRBJ1-5; D may be TRBD1 (5 bases). Germline V gene sequence: CDR1 KGHSH, CDR2 LQKENI. CDR3 length equals 16 residues. Trimming removed 4 bases at V and 1 base at J, with 14 bases between. For the CDR3, the DNA is TGTGCCAGCTCACATGGGGGACCGGGGAGCAATCAGCCCCAGCATTTT. It is translated as CASSHGGPGSNQPQHF.

The chain links TRBV5-6 to TRBJ1-6; D unclear. V shed 2 bases and J shed 3 bases, with 9 bases lying between them. In germline, CDR1 is SGHDT, CDR2 YYEEEE. The CDR3 sequence is 15 residues long. The CDR3 loop reads CASSFGQNYNSPLHF. The CDR3 nucleotides are TGTGCCAGCAGCTTCGGCCAGAACTATAATTCACCCCTCCACTTT.

This clone was seen once. This rearrangement joins TRBV5-4 to TRBJ1-1, with TRBD1 matching 8 bases. CDR3 length equals 14 residues. The V gene end was trimmed by 0 bases and the J gene end by 4 bases; junction bases not matched to a gene: 2. Germline values: CDR1 SGHNT, CDR2 YYREEE (reference sequence). CDR3 nucleotides: TGTGCCAGCAGCTTGGGGACAGGGTTCACTGAAGCTTTCTTT. As protein: CASSLGTGFTEAFF.

The rearrangement uses TRBV5-4 and TRBJ2-2, with 9 nucleotides matching TRBD2. CDR3 length: 16 residues. Trimming cost V 0 bases and J 4 bases; bases outside gene matches: 4. CDR1 is SGHNT and CDR2 is YYREEE in the germline V gene (reference sequence). The DNA of the CDR3 is TGTGCCAGCAGCTTGGTTGCGACTAGCGGCACCGGGGAGCTGTTTTTT. This encodes CASSLVATSGTGELFF.

V gene TRBV10-2 combines with J gene TRBJ2-1, with a weak D call TRBD1 (6 bases). Germline CDR1 is WSHSY and CDR2 is SAAADI. The CDR3 runs to 14 residues. Trimming left V 3 bases short and J 3 bases short, with 9 bases between. CDR3 amino acids: CASSDEQGYNEQFF. The CDR3 nucleotides read TGCGCCAGCAGTGATGAACAGGGCTACAATGAGCAGTTCTTC.

This chain links TRBV5-8 with TRBJ1-5; 8 nucleotides agree with TRBD1. Per the germline V gene, CDR1 is SGHTS and CDR2 is YDEGEE. The CDR3 loop spans 16 amino acids. Unmatched junction bases numbered 13, after V lost 4 bases and J lost 7 bases. The CDR3: CASSRGTGIRGQPQHF. The CDR3 DNA reads as TGTGCCAGCAGCAGGGGGACAGGAATAAGGGGCCAGCCCCAGCATTTT. The full variable domain, rest sourced from reference TRBV5-8 and TRBJ1-5, is EAGVTQSPTHLIKTRGQQATLRCSPISGHTSVYWYQQALGLGLQFLLWYDEGEERNRGNFPPRFSGRQFPNYSSELNVNALELEDSALYLCASSRGTGIRGQPQHFGDGTRLSIL.

The V gene is TRBV27, the J gene TRBJ1-6; tentatively, D is TRBD1 (5 bases). CDR3 length equals 14 residues. Germline lookup yields CDR1 MNHEY and CDR2 SMNVEV (reference sequence). V was shortened by 5 bases and J by 6 bases, with 11 bases between the two germline ends. The CDR3 coding sequence is TGTGCCAGCAGTGGGGCGCCATCTAATTCACCCCTCCACTTT. This translates into CASSGAPSNSPLHF.

V gene TRBV12-5 combines with J gene TRBJ1-2; TRBD1 is a possible D gene (6 bases). The CDR3 is made up of 16 amino acids. Deletions cut 6 bases from V and 1 base from J, with 18 bases between. Germline V gene data show CDR1 as LGHNT and CDR2 as FRNRAP. The chain's CDR3 is CASGGARGDLNYGYTF. The CDR3 DNA sequence: TGTGCTAGTGGCGGGGCCAGGGGAGACCTTAACTATGGCTACACCTTC.

This chain uses TRBV4-1 with TRBJ1-3, with unresolved D. The ends were cut back, 0 bases at V and 4 bases at J, with 10 bases in the middle. The CDR3 runs to 15 residues. Per germline, CDR1 MGHRA and CDR2 YSYEKL. In DNA form, the CDR3 reads TGCGCCAGCAGCCAAGAAAGGTTTGAGGGAAACACCATATATTTT. This codes for CASSQERFEGNTIYF.

As DNA, the CDR3 is TGTGCCAGCACCCGAGAGGGGGCCACTGAAGCTTTCTTT. Translating it yields CASTREGATEAFF. The chain carries TRBV6-5 and TRBJ1-1; 7 bases fit TRBD1. CDR1 and CDR2 from the germline V gene are MNHEY and SVGAGI. V lost 7 bases to trimming and J lost 4 bases; unmatched junction nucleotides: 6. This CDR3 region has 13 residues.

This sequence joins TRBV7-2 and TRBJ1-6; a weak D match, TRBD1 (6 bases). CDR1 SGHTA and CDR2 FQGNSA come from the germline V gene. V lost 5 bases to trimming and J lost 5 bases, with 22 bases between them. The CDR3 consists of 18 residues. This chain's CDR3 is CASSQRRVGGENNSPLHF. CDR3 bases: TGTGCCAGCAGCCAACGTCGGGTAGGGGGGGAGAATAATTCACCCCTCCACTTT.

The CDR3 nucleotides read TGTGCCAGCTCACCAATGGCAGGGATGAATGCCGGGGAGCTGTTTTTT. This codes for CASSPMAGMNAGELFF. The chain recombines TRBV18 with TRBJ2-2, with a possible D match to TRBD1 (5 bases). The V gene's germline CDR1 is KGHSH and CDR2 LQKENI. Trimming cost V 2 bases and J 6 bases, with 16 bases left between them. The CDR3 spans 16 residues.

The chain joins TRBV15 to TRBJ1-5, with D possibly being TRBD1 (5 bases). The ends were cut back, 0 bases at V and 6 bases at J, with 15 bases in the middle. The CDR3 extends over 16 amino acids. Germline V gene data show CDR1 as LNHNV and CDR2 as YYDKDF (reference sequence). CDR3 sequence: CATSRELVQDGQPQHF. CDR3 coding DNA: TGTGCCACCAGCAGAGAACTCGTACAGGATGGTCAGCCCCAGCATTTT. The full variable domain, completed using reference TRBV15 and TRBJ1-5, is DAMVIQNPRYQVTQFGKPVTLSCSQTLNHNVMYWYQQKSSQAPKLLFHYYDKDFNNEADTPDNFQSRRPNTSFCFLDIRSPGLGDTAMYLCATSRELVQDGQPQHFGDGTRLSIL.

V gene TRBV6-6 combines with J gene TRBJ1-4, with D unclear. The CDR3 sequence is 16 residues long. V was clipped by 4 bases and J by 0 bases, with 12 bases between them. Germline V gene sequence: CDR1 MNHNY, CDR2 SVGAGI (reference sequence). CDR3 sequence (DNA): TGTGCCAGCAGTTTGGCATCGATTGCAACTAATGAAAAACTGTTTTTT. This encodes CASSLASIATNEKLFF.

This rearrangement joins TRBV7-8 to TRBJ1-3; a weak D match, TRBD1 (6 bases). Germline loops: CDR1 SGHVS, CDR2 FQNEAQ. The CDR3 is 12 amino acids. Trimming cost V 8 bases and J 7 bases, with 12 bases left between them. CDR3 in DNA: TGTGCCAGCGGCACAGGGCCGAACACCATATATTTT. Protein sequence: CASGTGPNTIYF.